The 26 T cell receptor beta chains listed next were all sequenced from one sample in a study of identical twins. Via MiXCR, TCRdb re-called the 5' RACE reads, giving one row per CDR3 protein. The data hold 1.5 million to 2 million distinct CDR3 sequences, with about 30% observed a single time. Sequenced: cord blood. Receptors originate from a newborn girl in good health.

The chain uses TRBV13 and TRBJ2-4; D not resolved. The better agreement between TRBJ2-7 and the DNA end casts doubt on the J call. CDR3 length equals 14 residues. Germline CDR1 is PRHDT and CDR2 is FYEKMQ (reference sequence). The CDR3 bases are TGTGCCAGCAGCTTACCGCCGCTCCCCTACGAGCAGTACTTC. Translation gives CASSLPPLPYEQYF.

This chain joins TRBV2 and TRBJ2-2, with D perhaps matching TRBD2 (6 bases). This CDR3 comprises 13 residues. Germline assignment: CDR1 SNHLY and CDR2 FYNNEI. With 6 bases removed from V and 5 bases from J, the gap between germline ends came to 10 bases. The CDR3 coding sequence is TGTGCCAGCAGCGGCGGGGAGACCGGGGAGCTGTTTTTT. This encodes CASSGGETGELFF.

This sequence joins TRBV6-1 and TRBJ1-4; no reliable D call. Trimming removed 7 bases at V and 5 bases at J, with 8 bases between. This CDR3 comprises 12 residues. CDR1 and CDR2 from the germline V gene are MNHNS and SASEGT. This chain's CDR3 is CASTVRNEKLFF. The CDR3 bases are TGTGCCAGCACAGTGAGGAATGAAAAACTGTTTTTT.

The genes are TRBV19 and TRBJ1-4; D is unclear. CDR1 and CDR2 (germline): LNHDA, SQIVND (reference sequence). This CDR3 is 11 amino acids long. Trimming pared 3 bases from V and 7 bases from J, leaving 3 bases between. In DNA, the CDR3 is TGTGCCAGTAGTATGGGTGAAAAACTGTTTTTT. It is translated as CASSMGEKLFF.

This clonotype has more than one count but fewer than ten. The chain is built from TRBV29-1 and TRBJ2-3; 7 bases are a match to TRBD2. CDR3 length: 11 residues. Germline assignment: CDR1 SQVTM and CDR2 ANQGSEA. J lost 6 bases, V lost 3 bases, and 0 bases had no gene match. CDR3 residues: CSVDGRDTQYF. Here the CDR3 DNA reads TGCAGCGTTGACGGGAGGGATACGCAGTATTTT.

The chain joins TRBV7-6 to TRBJ2-1, with 7 positions matching TRBD2. Germline-derived CDR1 and CDR2 are SGHVS and FNYEAQ. J lost 4 bases, V lost 0 bases, and 9 bases had no gene match. This CDR3 is built from 17 residues. The CDR3 DNA follows: TGTGCCAGCAGCTTAGCGATCCCACAGCGGGGATACAATGAGCAGTTCTTC. Translation gives CASSLAIPQRGYNEQFF.

This clonotype came up a few times. The chain has TRBV3-1 and TRBJ2-7, with 13 nucleotides matching TRBD2. Trimming cost V 0 bases and J 5 bases; bases outside gene matches: 7. Germline-derived CDR1 and CDR2 are LGHDT and YNNKEL (reference sequence). This CDR3 has 17 amino acids. The CDR3 here is CASSQEDRLAGGHEQYF. CDR3 sequence (DNA): TGTGCCAGCAGCCAAGAAGATCGACTAGCGGGAGGCCACGAGCAGTACTTC.

The chain has TRBV29-1 and TRBJ1-1; perhaps TRBD1 as D (6 bases). V was pared by 4 bases and J by 0 bases, with 15 bases between. Germline values: CDR1 SQVTM, CDR2 ANQGSEA. This CDR3 is 15 amino acids long. DNA of the CDR3: TGCAGCGTTGCTAGGGAGGGGGTGATGAACACTGAAGCTTTCTTT. The encoded protein is CSVAREGVMNTEAFF.

This clonotype has only a few counts. The chain couples TRBV6-4 to TRBJ1-2; 7 nucleotides agree with TRBD1. Germline CDR1 reads MRHNA; CDR2 reads SNTAGT. The CDR3 loop spans 14 amino acids. The V and J ends lost 6 bases and 7 bases, in that order; junction bases with no gene match: 11. The CDR3 sequence is CASRSSGQSFGYTF. The CDR3 region has the DNA TGTGCCAGCAGAAGCTCGGGACAGAGTTTTGGCTACACCTTC.

The J gene is TRBJ2-7, the V gene TRBV11-2; TRBD2 agrees at 7 bases. Trimming took 2 bases from V and 9 from J; bases not matched to a gene: 16. The CDR3 is 16 residues long. In germline, CDR1 is SGHAT, CDR2 FQNNGV. DNA of the CDR3: TGTGCCAGCAGCTTAATCAGCGGGAACTCCTACAATGGGCAGTACTTC. It translates to CASSLISGNSYNGQYF.

Regarding this clonotype: A read error may produce the germline difference seen at one junction end. This chain links TRBV4-2 with TRBJ1-1, with 8 nucleotides matching TRBD1. The CDR3 is 16 residues long. Germline CDR1 LGHNA, CDR2 YNFKEQ. This chain's CDR3 is CANSQIRTGLNTEAFF. In DNA, the CDR3 is TGTGCCAACAGCCAAATTCGGACAGGGCTGAACACTGAAGCTTTCTTT.

The chain links TRBV20-1 to TRBJ1-5; D may be TRBD1 (6 bases). Germline values: CDR1 DFQATT, CDR2 SNEGSKA (reference sequence). This CDR3 is 15 amino acids long. V lost 3 bases, J lost 6 bases, and 18 bases lay in between. In DNA, the CDR3 is TGCAGTGCTAGGTACCCGACAGGTGTGTTTCAGCCCCAGCATTTT. It specifies CSARYPTGVFQPQHF.

Remarks on this clonotype: A single base separates this from a much larger clone, so it may be a read error. CDR3 DNA sequence: TGCGCCGGCAGCCCGGGAGGAGATGGCTACACCTTC. It is translated as CAGSPGGDGYTF. V gene TRBV5-1 combines with J gene TRBJ1-2; unclear D gene. The CDR3 is made up of 12 amino acids. Germline V lookup: CDR1 SGHRS, CDR2 YFSETQ.

This clonotype was seen a few times. The chain carries TRBV12-3 or TRBV12-4 and TRBJ2-5; 7 bases fit TRBD2. The V and J ends lost 4 bases and 1 base, in that order; junction bases with no gene match: 12. CDR3 length: 17 amino acids. The DNA for the CDR3 is TGTGCCAGCAGTTGGACTAGTCCCATCCTCCTCCAAGAGACCCAGTACTTC. Translation: CASSWTSPILLQETQYF.

V usage is TRBV9 and J usage is TRBJ1-2; D gene uncertain. V was pared by 4 bases and J by 2 bases, with 12 bases between. The CDR3 has 14 residues. The germline gives CDR1 SGDLS, CDR2 YYNGEE. The CDR3 region is CASSSTTWNYGYTF. DNA of the CDR3: TGTGCCAGCAGCTCGACGACCTGGAACTATGGCTACACCTTC.

J is TRBJ1-5 and V is TRBV7-2; D gene unclear. The CDR3 contains 14 residues. Germline V gives CDR1 SGHTA, CDR2 FQGNSA. Trimming cost V 1 base and J 8 bases, with 12 bases left between them. The CDR3 loop reads CASSLEPEPEPQHF. DNA for the CDR3: TGTGCCAGCAGCTTAGAACCGGAGCCGGAGCCCCAGCATTTT.

This clonotype has more than one count but fewer than ten. The chain links TRBV28 to TRBJ1-2, with D possibly matching TRBD1 (6 bases). V was clipped by 5 bases and J by 5 bases, with 18 bases between them. Germline values: CDR1 MDHEN, CDR2 SYDVKM. This CDR3 contains 15 residues. The CDR3 reads CASSRGAGHFYGYTF. CDR3 DNA: TGTGCCAGCAGTAGGGGGGCCGGACATTTTTATGGCTACACCTTC.

In regard to this clonotype: A much larger clone lies one base from this, so it may be a read error. This chain connects TRBV7-2 to TRBJ2-1, with TRBD2 matching over 8 bases. Germline lookup yields CDR1 SGHTA and CDR2 FQGNSA. CDR3 size: 16 residues. The CDR3 DNA reads as TGTGCCAGCAGCTTACTGAGCGGGAGCTCCTGCAATGAGCAGTTCTTC. Translated: CASSLLSGSSCNEQFF. Variable domain in full (rest from reference TRBV7-2 and TRBJ2-1): GAGVSQSPSNKVTEKGKDVELRCDPISGHTALYWYRQSLGQGLEFLIYFQGNSAPDKSGLPSDRFSAERTGGSVSTLTIQRTQQEDSAVYLCASSLLSGSSCNEQFFGPGTRLTVL.

This clonotype appeared many times. The junction does not match germline at one end; this may be a read error. This rearrangement joins TRBV4-1 to TRBJ2-3, with D uncertain. Germline-derived CDR1 and CDR2 are MGHRA and YSYEKL. The CDR3 contains 13 residues. The DNA of the CDR3 is TGTGCCAGCAGCCAAGCCCGCACAGATACGCAGTATTTT. It encodes CASSQARTDTQYF.

This chain connects TRBV20-1 to TRBJ2-3; 7 bases align to TRBD2. Germline trimming cut 3 bases from V and 2 bases from J; bases unmatched to any gene: 5. Germline CDR1 reads DFQATT; CDR2 reads SNEGSKA (reference sequence). The CDR3 is made up of 14 amino acids. CDR3 loop: CSARGTTYTDTQYF. Here the CDR3 DNA reads TGCAGTGCTAGGGGGACTACTTACACAGATACGCAGTATTTT.

Turning to this clonotype: This could be a read error, since a much larger clone is one nucleotide away. This chain's CDR3 is CASSQAGGGLAKNIQYF. CDR3 DNA: TGTGCCAGCAGCCAAGCCGGTGGGGGACTAGCCAAAAACATTCAGTACTTC. V is TRBV4-2 and J is TRBJ2-4, with a weak D call TRBD2 (6 bases). CDR3 length equals 17 residues. Between the trimmed V and J ends, which lost 1 base and 0 bases, there was a span of 13 bases. The germline V gene has CDR1 LGHNA and CDR2 YNFKEQ.

As for this clonotype: Germline and junction disagree at one end, which may indicate a read error. The chain uses TRBV6-1 and TRBJ1-4; TRBD1 is a possible D gene (5 bases). Germline V gene lookup returns CDR1 MNHNS and CDR2 SASEGT. The CDR3 runs 13 residues. The chain's CDR3 is CASGGQGNEKRFF. CDR3 in DNA: TGTGCCAGCGGAGGTCAGGGTAATGAAAAACGGTTTTTT.

The chain links TRBV30 to TRBJ2-1; 10 bases map to TRBD2. CDR1 and CDR2 from the germline V gene are GTSNPN and SVGIG (reference sequence). The CDR3 sequence is 16 residues long. Trimming removed 2 bases from V and 3 bases from J; junction bases left unmatched: 7. This chain's CDR3 is CAWSSLAGAYYNEQFF. CDR3 nucleotide sequence: TGTGCCTGGAGTTCGCTAGCGGGGGCTTACTACAATGAGCAGTTCTTC.

Here the CDR3 DNA reads TGTGCCAGCACCGTGCTTGCGGCCGCGTTCCTTTCTAGCACAGATACGCAGTATTTT. It translates to CASTVLAAAFLSSTDTQYF. This sequence joins TRBV6-1 and TRBJ2-3; no firm D call. V lost 7 bases and J lost 0, with 26 bases in between. The CDR3 runs 19 residues. Looked up from germline, CDR1 is MNHNS and CDR2 is SASEGT.

The V and J genes are TRBV21-1 and TRBJ2-3; the table's D gene call, TRBD2, was not cross checked with the DNA. TRBV21-1 is described as a pseudogene. The CDR3 spans 16 residues. As DNA, the CDR3 is TGTGCCAGCAGCGAGATACTAGCGGGATTCGTTGATACGCAGTATTTT. It yields the protein CASSEILAGFVDTQYF.

The CDR3: CASNPERDRGYNEQFF. DNA for the CDR3: TGTGCCAGCAACCCCGAACGGGACAGGGGTTACAATGAGCAGTTCTTC. The rearrangement joins TRBV28 to TRBJ2-1, with 10 bases that match TRBD1. The CDR3 length is 16 residues. Germline trimming cut 7 bases from V and 4 bases from J; bases unmatched to any gene: 10. Per germline, CDR1 MDHEN and CDR2 SYDVKM. The whole variable domain, remainder taken from reference TRBV28 and TRBJ2-1, is DVKVTQSSRYLVKRTGEKVFLECVQDMDHENMFWYRQDPGLGLRLIYFSYDVKMKEKGDIPEGYSVSREKKERFSLILESASTNQTSMYLCASNPERDRGYNEQFFGPGTRLTVL.